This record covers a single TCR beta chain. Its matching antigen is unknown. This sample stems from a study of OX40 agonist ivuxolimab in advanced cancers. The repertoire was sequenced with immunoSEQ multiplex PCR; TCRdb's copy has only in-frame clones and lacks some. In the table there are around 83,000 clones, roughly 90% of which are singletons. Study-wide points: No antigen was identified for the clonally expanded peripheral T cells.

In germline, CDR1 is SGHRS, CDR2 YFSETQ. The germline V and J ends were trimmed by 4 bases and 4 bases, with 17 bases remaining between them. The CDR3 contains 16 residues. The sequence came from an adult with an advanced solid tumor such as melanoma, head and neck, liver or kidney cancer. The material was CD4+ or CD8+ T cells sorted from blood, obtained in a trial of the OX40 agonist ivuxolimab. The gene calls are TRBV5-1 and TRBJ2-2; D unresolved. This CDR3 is CASSPGGLPGTGELFF. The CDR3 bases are TGCGCCAGCAGCCCCGGCGGCCTCCCGGGCACCGGGGAGCTGTTTTTT.